This T cell receptor beta chain was identified during a study of blood T cell repertoires in COVID-19. Study-level background: Samples representing acute and convalescent COVID-19 were sourced from the United States, Italy and Spain. Nucleic acid was either cDNA or gDNA, and it came from T cells, B-cell-depleted T cells, or PBMCs.

Germline V gene lookup returns CDR1 SGHAT and CDR2 FQDESV (reference sequence). This CDR3 is built from 14 residues. The germline V and J ends were trimmed by 0 bases and 4 bases, with 9 bases remaining between them. Original methodology: Nucleated cell counts were estimated from reference gene primer amplification. Method: immunoSEQ multiplex PCR; TCRdb's copy keeps in-frame clones and lacks some. The DNA gave D and trimming, while V, J and clone size come from that table. The profile shows about 220,000 clones, approximately 83% of them singletons. The receptor was isolated from a woman aged 55-69 years who had recovered from COVID-19. The sequenced sample consisted of PBMCs or T cells enriched from blood (not recorded which). The V gene is TRBV11-1, the J gene TRBJ1-1; D is perhaps TRBD1 (5 bases). CDR3 DNA: TGTGCCAGCAGCTTAGCACAGGTGGGCACTGAAGCTTTCTTT. Protein product: CASSLAQVGTEAFF.